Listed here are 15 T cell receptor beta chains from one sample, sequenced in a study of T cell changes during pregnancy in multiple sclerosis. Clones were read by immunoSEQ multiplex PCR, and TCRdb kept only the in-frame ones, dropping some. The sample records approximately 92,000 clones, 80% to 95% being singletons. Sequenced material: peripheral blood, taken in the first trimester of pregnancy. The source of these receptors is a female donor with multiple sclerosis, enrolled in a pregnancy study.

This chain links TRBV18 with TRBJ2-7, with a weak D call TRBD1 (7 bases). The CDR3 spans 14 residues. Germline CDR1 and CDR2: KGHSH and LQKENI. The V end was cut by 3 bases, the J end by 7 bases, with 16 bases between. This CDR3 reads CASSPQGGTREQYF. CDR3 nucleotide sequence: TGTGCCAGCTCACCGCAGGGGGGTACAAGGGAGCAGTACTTC.

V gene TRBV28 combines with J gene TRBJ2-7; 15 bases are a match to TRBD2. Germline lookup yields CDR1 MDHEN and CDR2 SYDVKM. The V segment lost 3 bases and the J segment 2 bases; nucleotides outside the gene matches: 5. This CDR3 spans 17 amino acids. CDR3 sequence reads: CASSFPGLAGGTYEQYF. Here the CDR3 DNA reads TGTGCCAGCAGTTTCCCAGGACTAGCGGGGGGGACCTACGAGCAGTACTTC.

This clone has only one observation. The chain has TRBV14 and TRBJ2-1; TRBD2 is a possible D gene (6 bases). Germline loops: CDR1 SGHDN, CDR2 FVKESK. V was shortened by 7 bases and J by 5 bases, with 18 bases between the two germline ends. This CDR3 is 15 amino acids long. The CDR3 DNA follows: TGTGCCAGCAATAAACCGGGACTGAAGGACAATGAGCAGTTCTTC. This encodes CASNKPGLKDNEQFF.

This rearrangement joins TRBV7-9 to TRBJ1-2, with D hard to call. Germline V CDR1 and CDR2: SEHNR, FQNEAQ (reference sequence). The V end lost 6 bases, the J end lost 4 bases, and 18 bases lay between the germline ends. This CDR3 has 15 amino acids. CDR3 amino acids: CASSPNPGEIYGYTF. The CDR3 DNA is TGTGCCAGCAGTCCTAATCCCGGGGAGATCTATGGCTACACCTTC.

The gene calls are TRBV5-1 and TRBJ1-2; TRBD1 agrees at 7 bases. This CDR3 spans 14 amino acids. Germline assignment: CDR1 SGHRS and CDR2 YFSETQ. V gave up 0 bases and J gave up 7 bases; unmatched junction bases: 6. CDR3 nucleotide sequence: TGCGCCAGCAGCTTGGCCGAGGGGGCAAGTGGCTACACCTTC. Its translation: CASSLAEGASGYTF.

The CDR3, as DNA: TGTGCCAGCAGCCCCAGGACAGGGGGCCTGGGCACTGAAGCTTTCTTT. Translation: CASSPRTGGLGTEAFF. The chain uses TRBV9 and TRBJ1-1, with 11 bases fitting TRBD1. Germline V gene lookup returns CDR1 SGDLS and CDR2 YYNGEE. With 4 bases clipped from V and 4 bases from J, the junction kept 9 bases outside the gene matches. This CDR3 contains 16 residues.

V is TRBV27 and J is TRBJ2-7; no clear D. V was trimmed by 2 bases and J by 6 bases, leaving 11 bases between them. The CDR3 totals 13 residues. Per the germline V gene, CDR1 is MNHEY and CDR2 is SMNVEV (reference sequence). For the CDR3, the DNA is TGTGCCAGCAGTTTAGCGCCGGAGCTCGAGCAGTACTTC. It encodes CASSLAPELEQYF.

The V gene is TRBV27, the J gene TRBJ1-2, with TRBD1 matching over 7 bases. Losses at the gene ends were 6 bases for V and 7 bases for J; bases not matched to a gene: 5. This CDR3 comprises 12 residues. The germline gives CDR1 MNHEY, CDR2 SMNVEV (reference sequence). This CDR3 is CASRDRAGGYTF. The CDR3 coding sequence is TGTGCCAGCAGAGACAGGGCGGGTGGCTACACCTTC.

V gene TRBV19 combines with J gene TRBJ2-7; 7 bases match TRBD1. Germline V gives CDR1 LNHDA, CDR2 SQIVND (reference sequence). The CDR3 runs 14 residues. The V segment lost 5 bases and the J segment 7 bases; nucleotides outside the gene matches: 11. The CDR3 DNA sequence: TGTGCCAGTAGTCTTCAGAAGGGGGCGGTTGAGCAGTACTTC. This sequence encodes CASSLQKGAVEQYF.

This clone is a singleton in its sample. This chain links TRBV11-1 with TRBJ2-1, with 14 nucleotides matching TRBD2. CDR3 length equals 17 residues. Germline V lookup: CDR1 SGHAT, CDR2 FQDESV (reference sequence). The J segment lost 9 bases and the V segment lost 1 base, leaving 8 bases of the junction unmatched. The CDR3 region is CASSLVGGTSGSTEQFF. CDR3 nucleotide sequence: TGTGCCAGCAGCTTAGTAGGTGGGACTAGCGGGAGCACTGAGCAGTTCTTC.

The CDR3: CASSEWGDAGGGYTF. The CDR3 DNA is TGTGCCAGCAGTGAATGGGGGGACGCGGGCGGAGGCTACACCTTC. The J gene is TRBJ1-2, the V gene TRBV25-1; a possible D gene is TRBD1 (5 bases). Germline CDR1 is MGHDK and CDR2 is SYGVNS. This CDR3 is built from 15 residues. Trimming stripped 1 base from V and 8 bases from J, with 17 bases between.

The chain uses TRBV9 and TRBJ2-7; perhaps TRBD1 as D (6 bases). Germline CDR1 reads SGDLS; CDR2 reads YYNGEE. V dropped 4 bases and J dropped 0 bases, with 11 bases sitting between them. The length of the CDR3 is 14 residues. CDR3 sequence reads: CASSLRTDSYEQYF. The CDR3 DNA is TGTGCCAGCAGCCTCCGGACAGACTCCTACGAGCAGTACTTC.

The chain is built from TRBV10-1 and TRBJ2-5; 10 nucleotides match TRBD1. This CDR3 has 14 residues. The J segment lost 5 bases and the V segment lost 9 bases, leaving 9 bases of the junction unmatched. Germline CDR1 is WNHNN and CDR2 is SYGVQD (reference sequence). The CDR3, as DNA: TGCGCCAGAACTCCGGGACAGGGGTGGGAGACCCAGTACTTC. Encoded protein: CARTPGQGWETQYF.

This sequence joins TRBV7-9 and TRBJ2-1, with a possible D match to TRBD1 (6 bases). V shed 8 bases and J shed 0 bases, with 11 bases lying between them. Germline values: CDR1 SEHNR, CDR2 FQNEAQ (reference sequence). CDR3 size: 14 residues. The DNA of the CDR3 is TGTGCCAGCTCCCACAGGGACTCCTACAATGAGCAGTTCTTC. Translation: CASSHRDSYNEQFF.

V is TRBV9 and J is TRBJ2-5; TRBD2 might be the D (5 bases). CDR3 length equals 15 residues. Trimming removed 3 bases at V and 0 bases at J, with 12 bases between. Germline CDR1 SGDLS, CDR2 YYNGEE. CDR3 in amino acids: CASSARDWYQETQYF. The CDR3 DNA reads TGTGCCAGCAGCGCCCGGGATTGGTACCAAGAGACCCAGTACTTC.